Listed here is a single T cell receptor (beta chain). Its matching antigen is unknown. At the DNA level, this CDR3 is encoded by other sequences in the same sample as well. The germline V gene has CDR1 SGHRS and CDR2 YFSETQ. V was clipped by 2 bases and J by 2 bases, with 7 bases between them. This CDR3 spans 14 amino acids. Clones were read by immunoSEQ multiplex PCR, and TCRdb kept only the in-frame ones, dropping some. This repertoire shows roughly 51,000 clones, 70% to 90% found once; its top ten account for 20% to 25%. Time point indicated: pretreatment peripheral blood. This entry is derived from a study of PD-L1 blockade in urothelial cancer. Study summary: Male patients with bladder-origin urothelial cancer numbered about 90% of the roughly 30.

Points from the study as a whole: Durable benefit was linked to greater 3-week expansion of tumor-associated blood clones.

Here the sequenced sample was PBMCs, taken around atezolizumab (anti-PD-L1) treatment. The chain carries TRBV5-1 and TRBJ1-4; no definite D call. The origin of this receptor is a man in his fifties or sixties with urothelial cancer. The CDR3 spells CASSLRGTNEKLFF. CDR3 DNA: TGCGCCAGCAGCTTACGAGGGACTAATGAAAAACTGTTTTTT.